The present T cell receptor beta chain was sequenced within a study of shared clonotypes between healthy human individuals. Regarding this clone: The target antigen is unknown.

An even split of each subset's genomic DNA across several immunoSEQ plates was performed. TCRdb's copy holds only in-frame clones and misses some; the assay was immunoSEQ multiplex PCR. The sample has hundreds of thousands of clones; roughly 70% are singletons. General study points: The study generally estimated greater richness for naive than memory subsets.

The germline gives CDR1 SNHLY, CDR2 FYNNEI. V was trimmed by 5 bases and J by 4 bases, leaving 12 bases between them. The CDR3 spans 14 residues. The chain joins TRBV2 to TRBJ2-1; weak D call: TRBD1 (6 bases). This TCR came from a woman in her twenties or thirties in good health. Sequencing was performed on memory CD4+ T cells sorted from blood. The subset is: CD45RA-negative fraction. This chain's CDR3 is CASSTRTAYNEQFF. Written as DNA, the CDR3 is TGTGCCAGCAGTACCCGGACAGCGTACAATGAGCAGTTCTTC. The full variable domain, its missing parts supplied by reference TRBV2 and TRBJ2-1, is EPEVTQTPSHQVTQMGQEVILRCVPISNHLYFYWYRQILGQKVEFLVSFYNNEISEKSEIFDDQFSVERPDGSNFTLKIRSTKLEDSAMYFCASSTRTAYNEQFFGPGTRLTVL.